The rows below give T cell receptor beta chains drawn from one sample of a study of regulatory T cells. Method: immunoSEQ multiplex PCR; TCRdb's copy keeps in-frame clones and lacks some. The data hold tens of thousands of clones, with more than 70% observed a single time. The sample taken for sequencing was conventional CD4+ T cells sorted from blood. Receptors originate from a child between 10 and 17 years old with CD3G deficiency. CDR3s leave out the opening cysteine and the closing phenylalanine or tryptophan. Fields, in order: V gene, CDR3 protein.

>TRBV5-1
ASSLGVGRGVNEQF
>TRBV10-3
AISGGQGSAYEQY
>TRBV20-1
SASADYEQY
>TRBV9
ASSVRGAGELF
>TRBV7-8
ASSRRDARETQY
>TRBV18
ASSLSSRKDTQY
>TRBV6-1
ASRFDRGNSPLH
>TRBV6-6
ASVTSSFREQY
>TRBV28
ASRGQHHEQY
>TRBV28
ASSRSRTSGSRNEQF
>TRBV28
ASSGAGGNSYEQY
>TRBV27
ASSLETSGRMWETQY
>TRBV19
ASGKGGARTEAF
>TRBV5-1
ASSFGGRSTDTQY
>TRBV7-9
ASSLGRAMGEKLF
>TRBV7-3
ASSLTGPGLAGSRQY
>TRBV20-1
SARLGFGYT
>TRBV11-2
ASSPRTGNVLSGANVLT
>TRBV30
AVLSGRGNEQF
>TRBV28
ASSLRGEQF
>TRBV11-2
ASSLEGRGDTQY
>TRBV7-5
ARTDPSRQSRANVLT
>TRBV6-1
ASRPSGANYGYT
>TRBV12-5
ASGLVQGEQY
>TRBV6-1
ASRVKSGPTDTQY
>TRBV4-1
ASSKGGTGEDEQY
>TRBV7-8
ASSLAEDYEQY
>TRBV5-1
ASSLELDEDTQY
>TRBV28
ASSPRLADIQY
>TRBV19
ASSIKGFGTTGELF
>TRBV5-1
ASSLQANTEAF
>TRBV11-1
ASSSSRASVLT
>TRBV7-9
ASSYEEGGRAF
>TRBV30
AWSKSRQGTYNEQF
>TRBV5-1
ASSLGGPGTEAF
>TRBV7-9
ASSLAGGRNEQF
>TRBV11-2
ASSSPGTGLSYEQY
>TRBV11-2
ASSLDLRRYEQY
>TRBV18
ASSPGGQGQETQY
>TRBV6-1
ASSPRTGNYGYT
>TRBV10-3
AIGSDGDEQY
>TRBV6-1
ASRSGTSGTYEQY
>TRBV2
ASSVQGQEYNEQF
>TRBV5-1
ASKVAFEETQY
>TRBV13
ASSSAVGSLQY
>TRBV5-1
ASSLNGGSTGELF
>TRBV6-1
ASSEIAPDTQY
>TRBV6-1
ASSEVDTNYGYT
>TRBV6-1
ASRTRVPGELF
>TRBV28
ASSFLRGRKTDTQY
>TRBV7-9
ASSRLEKETQY
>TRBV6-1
ASSVRTAFQPQH
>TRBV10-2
ASSESSAGGSEQY
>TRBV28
ASSSPTSGQETQY
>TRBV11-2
ASSLDRTGANEQY